Listed below are T cell receptor beta chains from one sample, sequenced in a study of control samples from healthy donors and cancer patients. Profiled with immunoSEQ multiplex PCR; TCRdb holds only in-frame clones, not every one. The data contain roughly 45,000 clones, roughly nine tenths of them singletons. Specimen: PBMCs. These TCRs come from a man aged 25 to 40 with colorectal cancer. CDR3s include the opening cysteine and the closing phenylalanine or tryptophan. Not all rows give a size; the values are once, few, many and, for expanded clones, a class.

V	J	size	CDR3
TRBV7-2	TRBJ2-2	once	CASSLQTGGTGELFF
TRBV28	TRBJ1-3	NA	CASKSQGAFGNTIYF
TRBV4-1	TRBJ1-3	NA	CASSLIPRTDGNTIYF
TRBV19	TRBJ1-1	NA	CASSTDYLNTEAFF
TRBV11-2	TRBJ2-7	NA	CASSLWKDGRPYEQYF
TRBV12-5	TRBJ1-5	NA	CASGFLGQGDGNQPQHF
TRBV18	TRBJ1-2	NA	CASSSTVSSYGYTF
TRBV4-1	TRBJ1-1	NA	CASSQEVAEEAFF
TRBV10-2	TRBJ1-1	NA	CASSESANTEAFF
TRBV7-2	TRBJ2-3	NA	CASSLGWDTQYF
TRBV6-2/TRBV6-3	TRBJ1-1	once	CASSWAGTEAFF
TRBV12-3/TRBV12-4	TRBJ1-6	NA	CASRGQYNSPLHF
TRBV6-5	TRBJ1-2	NA	CASSYSQDRAGGYTF
TRBV9	TRBJ1-2	NA	CASSPLRVVGQGDYGYTF
TRBV19	TRBJ2-2	NA	CASKNDQHTGELFF
TRBV4-1	TRBJ1-2	NA	CASSQDWDREPHTYGYTF
TRBV5-4	TRBJ1-2	NA	CASSGGPGLVDGYTF
TRBV7-2	TRBJ1-6	NA	CASSLYRGQGARNSPLHF
TRBV6-2/TRBV6-3	TRBJ1-5	NA	CASSKDRGGNQPQHF
TRBV7-2	TRBJ2-6	NA	CAGDSGANVLTF
TRBV5-4	TRBJ1-2	NA	CASSPSGNDYGYTF
TRBV4-2	TRBJ1-1	NA	CASSQRGGLAEAFF
TRBV19	TRBJ1-2	NA	CATKLDRASYGYTF
TRBV6-5	TRBJ1-4	NA	CASSWGTATNEKLFF
TRBV5-1	TRBJ2-5	NA	CASSPGTGQETQYF
TRBV15	TRBJ1-1	NA	CATSREPQGIAEAFF
TRBV12-5	TRBJ1-5	NA	CASGLVGSRVLLTSNQPQHF
TRBV7-2	TRBJ1-5	NA	CASSLGGPQPQHF
TRBV3-1/TRBV3-2	TRBJ1-2	NA	CASSQDLLAGENYGYTF
TRBV5-1	TRBJ1-1	NA	CASSFTQGPSGNTEAFF